This TCR beta chain is from a study of CD8+CD57+ T cells in acquired aplastic anemia. Whole-study context: Sorted cells (CD4+ and CD8+) yielded DNA amounts that averaged approximately 3.1 ug. Study-level results: There were over 25 CD8+ CDR3 sequences that occurred in both patients and controls.

This clonotype was counted a single time. The antigen is undetermined. Germline lookup yields CDR1 SGHVS and CDR2 FQNEAQ. The CDR3 totals 11 residues. Unmatched junction bases numbered 5, after V lost 4 bases and J lost 14 bases. According to the study, genomic DNA was the template for TCR beta VDJ and CDR3 profiling. TCRdb reprocessed the reads with MiXCR, giving one entry per CDR3 protein. Of more than 150,000 distinct CDR3 sequences in the sample, less than 50% were seen once. Sequenced patients had shown CD8+CD57+ cell expansion by flow cytometry. The blood sampling took place in patients who had so far received no therapy.

The sequencing input was sorted CD4+, CD8+, or CD8+CD57+ T cells (not recorded which) from PBMCs. V usage is TRBV7-8 and J usage is TRBJ1-1; TRBD1 aligns across 9 bases. The origin of this receptor is a human donor with aplastic anemia. CDR3 nucleotide sequence: TGTGCCAGCAGCTCCGGGACAGGGATGTTCTTT. Amino acids: CASSSGTGMFF.